This T cell receptor (beta chain) was captured by sequencing in a study of blood T cell repertoires in COVID-19. Study in general: PBMCs, B-cell-depleted T cells, or T cells were the source of the cDNA or gDNA that made up the material.

V lost 2 bases, J lost 6 bases, and 11 bases stayed unmatched. The germline V gene has CDR1 LGHDT and CDR2 YNNKEL (reference sequence). This CDR3 is built from 16 residues. In the authors' workflow: Reference gene primer amplification gave nucleated cell count estimates. Sequencing was performed with immunoSEQ multiplex PCR; in TCRdb, only in-frame clones are kept and a portion is missing. The V and J calls and clone size are taken from that table; D and trimming were inferred from the DNA. Altogether more than 300,000 clones are present, around 83% being singletons, with the ten largest covering about 4.9%.

This sequence originates from a woman between 50 and 59 years old who had recovered from COVID-19. This rearrangement joins TRBV3-1 (or the pseudogene TRBV3-2) to TRBJ1-2, with 8 positions matching TRBD1. Sequencing input: PBMCs or T cells enriched from blood (not recorded which). CDR3 sequence reads: CASSQPQGARKDGYTF. The CDR3, as DNA: TGTGCCAGCAGCCAACCCCAGGGGGCAAGGAAGGATGGCTACACCTTC.